These T cell receptor beta chains were read from a single sample in a study of cytotoxic CD8 clonotypes in ibrutinib-treated CLL. Profiled with immunoSEQ multiplex PCR; TCRdb holds only in-frame clones, not every one. The sample carries under 15,000 clones, almost 65% recorded once. This sample comprised PBMCs, obtained before ibrutinib treatment. These receptors all come from a human donor with chronic lymphocytic leukemia. Both conserved end residues are part of each CDR3. The D gene is left open where the match is weak. Size values are once, few and many counts, or a class for expanded clones, and some rows have none.

CDR3nt,CDR3aa,d_gene,abundance,j_gene,v_gene
TGTGCCAGCAGCGCCACGAGGGCGAACACTGAAGCTTTCTTT,CASSATRANTEAFF,NA,many,TRBJ1-1,TRBV9
TGTGCTAGCAGCCTAACGGGGGGGGAGACCCAGTACTTC,CASSLTGGETQYF,TRBD2,few,TRBJ2-5,TRBV7-7
TGCGCCAGCAGTACCAGAATGAACACTGAAGCTTTCTTT,CASSTRMNTEAFF,NA,NA,TRBJ1-1,TRBV10-1
TGTGCCTGGAGCGACACAGGGGTGAGGGGCGCTTTCTTT,CAWSDTGVRGAFF,TRBD1,NA,TRBJ1-1,TRBV30
TGCAGCGTTCAATTCAGAGGTTCTGGAAACACCATATATTTT,CSVQFRGSGNTIYF,NA,NA,TRBJ1-3,TRBV29-1
TGTGCCAGCAGTTACACCAGCTCCTACGAGCAGTACTTC,CASSYTSSYEQYF,NA,NA,TRBJ2-7,TRBV13
TGTGCCAGCAGCGTTGAAGGGGCATCGTCGGGCTACACCTTC,CASSVEGASSGYTF,NA,NA,TRBJ1-2,TRBV11-2
TGCGCCAGCAGCCAGATACAGGGGAATGGCTACACCTTC,CASSQIQGNGYTF,TRBD1,few,TRBJ1-2,TRBV4-1
TGCGCCAGCAGGCCCAGCGGGGGGAACAATGAGCAGTTCTTC,CASRPSGGNNEQFF,TRBD2,few,TRBJ2-1,TRBV5-1
TGTGCCAGCAGCACCCCCTACGAGCAGTACTTC,CASSTPYEQYF,NA,NA,TRBJ2-7,TRBV11-2
TGTGCCAGAAGCCTTTCCTCTGGGGCCTACGAGCAGTACTTC,CARSLSSGAYEQYF,NA,NA,TRBJ2-7,TRBV5-3
TGTGCCACCAGCAGGGGACAGGGTGGCTATGGCTACACCTTC,CATSRGQGGYGYTF,TRBD1,few,TRBJ1-2,TRBV15
TGTGCCAGCAGAGCAGGGGTAGCTGGAAACACCATATATTTT,CASRAGVAGNTIYF,NA,NA,TRBJ1-3,TRBV9
TGTGCCAGCAGCTTAAACTATGGCTACACCTTC,CASSLNYGYTF,NA,NA,TRBJ1-2,TRBV5-4
TGTGCCAGTAGTATAGTGGCGGGCGGGGCCCACGAGCAGTACTTC,CASSIVAGGAHEQYF,NA,few,TRBJ2-7,TRBV19
TGTGCCAGCAGACCCGGGGGGCTAGGCTCCTACGAGCAGTACTTC,CASRPGGLGSYEQYF,NA,NA,TRBJ2-7,TRBV5-4
TGTGCCAGCTCACGCTCGGGAGGGGTGGACGAAAAACTGTTTTTT,CASSRSGGVDEKLFF,NA,NA,TRBJ1-4,TRBV18
TGCGCCAGCAGCCAAGAGGGATCAGGGAGAGCGGCCTATGGCTACACCTTC,CASSQEGSGRAAYGYTF,NA,NA,TRBJ1-2,TRBV4-1
TGTGCCAGCAGTTTATCTTGGGACAGCTCCTACGAGCAGTACTTC,CASSLSWDSSYEQYF,TRBD1,NA,TRBJ2-7,TRBV27
TGTGCCAGCAGCAAGACAGTCAAGGGAATCTATGGCTACACCTTC,CASSKTVKGIYGYTF,NA,few,TRBJ1-2,TRBV2
TGTGCCAGGGGGGCATCGACCAATAATTCACCCCTCCACTTT,CARGASTNNSPLHF,NA,few,TRBJ1-6,TRBV2
TGTGCCAGCAGTGAAGGACTAGCGGAGAGTAACTTC,CASSEGLAESNF,TRBD2,few,TRBJ2-7,TRBV2
TGTGCTAGCAGCATTACCGGGACAGGGATGGAGACCCAGTACTTC,CASSITGTGMETQYF,TRBD1,once,TRBJ2-5,TRBV5-4
TGCGCCAGCAGCCACGTCCTAGTACGCGAGAAAGATACGCAGTATTTT,CASSHVLVREKDTQYF,NA,NA,TRBJ2-3,TRBV4-1
TGCGCCAGCAGCCAAGATATCGGAGCAGATACGCAGTATTTT,CASSQDIGADTQYF,NA,NA,TRBJ2-3,TRBV4-3
TGTGCCATCAGTCAAAATAATCAGCCCCAGCATTTT,CAISQNNQPQHF,NA,NA,TRBJ1-5,TRBV10-3
TGTGCCAGTAAGACTACAGGAAACTCTGGGGCCAACGTCCTGACTTTC,CASKTTGNSGANVLTF,NA,large,TRBJ2-6,TRBV19
TGTGCCAGCAGCTCACGGGTTCAAGCTAACTATGGCTACACCTTC,CASSSRVQANYGYTF,NA,NA,TRBJ1-2,TRBV11-2
TGTGCCAGCAGCTTAGAGGCAGGGGCTGGAAACACCATATATTTT,CASSLEAGAGNTIYF,NA,NA,TRBJ1-3,TRBV7-6
TGCAGTGCCAATAGCGGGGGGGCCGAGTATTTT,CSANSGGAEYF,TRBD2,NA,TRBJ2-3,TRBV20-1
TGTGCCAGCAGCGCAGACAGGGGGCTGGATAATTCACCCCTCCACTTT,CASSADRGLDNSPLHF,TRBD1,NA,TRBJ1-6,TRBV7-9
TGTGCCAGCAGCTTAACGTTTCCAGGGATAAGGGAGCAGTACTTC,CASSLTFPGIREQYF,NA,once,TRBJ2-7,TRBV11-2
TGTGCCAGTAGTATAGACCGGACCAGTGTAGAGACCCAGTACTTC,CASSIDRTSVETQYF,NA,NA,TRBJ2-5,TRBV19
TGTGCCAGCAGCTTCTTAGCGGGGCGCACAGATACGCAGTATTTT,CASSFLAGRTDTQYF,TRBD2,NA,TRBJ2-3,TRBV11-3
TGCGCCAGCAGCTTCGGTAGCGGGGGGGATTGGGAGACCCAGTACTTC,CASSFGSGGDWETQYF,TRBD2,NA,TRBJ2-5,TRBV5-1
TGTGCCATCAGTGGACAGGGGGGAAGTTCACCCCTCCACTTT,CAISGQGGSSPLHF,TRBD1,medium-sized,TRBJ1-6,TRBV10-3
TGCAGCGTGGCAGATGGCGAGGACGGGGAGCTGTTTTTT,CSVADGEDGELFF,NA,medium-sized,TRBJ2-2,TRBV29-1
TGTGCCAGTAGTATATCTAGAGGGGGAACCGGGGAGCTGTTTTTT,CASSISRGGTGELFF,NA,once,TRBJ2-2,TRBV19
TGTGCCAGCAGCTTCGAGAGTGTCTCCTACGAGCAGTACTTC,CASSFESVSYEQYF,NA,NA,TRBJ2-7,TRBV11-2
TGTGCCAGCAGCCCGGGGGGACAGAAAGAGACCCAGTACTTC,CASSPGGQKETQYF,NA,once,TRBJ2-5,TRBV7-6
TGCAGCGTTGTTTTTGATGGCTACACCTTC,CSVVFDGYTF,NA,NA,TRBJ1-2,TRBV29-1